A selection of T cell receptor beta chains follows, all from one sample in a study of T cells in Graves' hyperthyroidism and ophthalmopathy. TCRdb reprocessed the multiplex PCR reads via MiXCR and lists one record per CDR3 protein. Among hundreds of thousands of distinct CDR3 sequences listed, roughly 14% were seen once. The sequenced sample consisted of blood. The receptors originated from a woman aged 40 to 55 with Graves' ophthalmopathy. The CDR3 runs from the conserved cysteine through the conserved F or W. A D gene is named only where the DNA matches it firmly. The listing skips clone size in some rows; elsewhere it reads once, few, many or a size class.

clone size	V gene	D gene	J gene	CDR3 protein	CDR3 DNA
-	TRBV27	-	TRBJ2-5	CASSSQGFGETQYF	TGTGCCAGCAGTTCTCAGGGGTTCGGGGAGACCCAGTACTTC
many	TRBV7-8	-	TRBJ1-1	CASSRRDTGTEAFF	TGTGCCAGCAGCCGCCGGGACACCGGGACTGAAGCTTTCTTT
few	TRBV5-1	-	TRBJ2-7	CASSLQGNSYEQYF	TGCGCCAGCAGCTTGCAGGGAAACTCGTACGAGCAGTACTTC
many	TRBV7-2	-	TRBJ1-3	CASSQGPSSGNTIYF	TGTGCCAGCAGCCAGGGTCCTAGCTCTGGAAACACCATATATTTT
few	TRBV3-1	-	TRBJ1-5	CASSQEFTSNQPQHF	TGTGCCAGCAGCCAAGAATTTACGAGCAATCAGCCCCAGCATTTT
few	TRBV6-2/TRBV6-3	-	TRBJ1-2	CASSSQTERRGYTF	TGTGCCAGCAGTTCCCAGACGGAGCGTCGAGGCTACACCTTC
-	TRBV15	TRBD2	TRBJ2-7	CATSRSGTSYEQYF	TGTGCCACCAGCAGAAGCGGGACCTCCTACGAGCAGTACTTC
many	TRBV7-9	-	TRBJ1-2	CASSLGAGGAGGYTF	TGTGCCAGCAGCTTAGGGGCAGGTGGAGCGGGGGGCTACACCTTC
many	TRBV7-8	TRBD1	TRBJ2-5	CASSPGTGQGTQYF	TGTGCCAGCAGCCCCGGGACAGGGCAAGGGACCCAGTACTTC
-	TRBV6-5	TRBD1	TRBJ2-7	CASSYSDRGPYEQYF	TGTGCCAGCAGTTACTCGGACAGGGGACCCTACGAGCAGTACTTC
many	TRBV5-1	-	TRBJ1-2	CASSPGEYGYTF	TGCGCCAGCAGTCCTGGGGAGTATGGCTACACCTTC
many	TRBV10-3	-	TRBJ1-5	CAISEGPINQPQHF	TGTGCCATCAGTGAAGGGCCGATCAATCAGCCCCAGCATTTT
many	TRBV28	-	TRBJ1-5	CATTGSLYQPQHF	TGTGCCACGACGGGCAGTCTATATCAGCCCCAGCATTTT
few	TRBV13	TRBD2	TRBJ2-5	CASARLAGGGDETQYF	TGTGCCAGCGCTAGACTAGCGGGAGGAGGAGATGAGACCCAGTACTTC
few	TRBV7-2	-	TRBJ1-1	CASSGGFGNTEAFF	TGTGCCAGCAGCGGTGGGTTCGGGAACACTGAAGCTTTCTTT
many	TRBV28	-	TRBJ1-5	CASSEQGPSNQPQHF	TGTGCCAGCAGTGAACAGGGTCCTAGCAATCAGCCCCAGCATTTT
-	TRBV28	-	TRBJ2-2	CASNTRASGELFF	TGTGCCAGCAACACCAGGGCAAGCGGGGAGCTGTTTTTT
few	TRBV24-1	-	TRBJ2-3	CATSQGLEDGDTQYF	TGTGCCACCTCCCAAGGGCTAGAGGACGGGGATACGCAGTATTTT
many	TRBV28	-	TRBJ2-7	CASSPLVGSRFYEQYF	TGTGCCAGCAGTCCCCTCGTGGGGAGCAGATTCTACGAGCAGTACTTC
-	TRBV11-2	TRBD1	TRBJ1-1	CASSHRDRGLNTEAFF	TGTGCCAGCAGCCACCGAGACAGGGGGTTGAACACTGAAGCTTTCTTT
many	TRBV20-1	-	TRBJ2-5	CSARDWGEGAETQYF	TGCAGTGCTAGAGACTGGGGGGAGGGGGCAGAGACCCAGTACTTC
many	TRBV6-1	-	TRBJ1-2	CASSPGDSNYGYTF	TGTGCCAGCAGCCCCGGAGACAGCAACTATGGCTACACCTTC
many	TRBV6-5	-	TRBJ1-1	CASSSGTSGSTEAFF	TGTGCCAGCAGCTCGGGGACATCCGGGAGCACTGAAGCTTTCTTT
many	TRBV28	TRBD1	TRBJ1-5	CASTNPQGVGQPQHF	TGTGCCAGCACCAACCCCCAGGGGGTGGGTCAGCCCCAGCATTTT
many	TRBV7-3	-	TRBJ2-5	CASSLGYGRQETQYF	TGTGCCAGCAGCTTAGGGTACGGGCGACAAGAGACCCAGTACTTC
-	TRBV7-9	TRBD2	TRBJ2-5	CASSLGTSLKETQYF	TGTGCCAGCAGCCTTGGGACTAGCCTAAAAGAGACCCAGTACTTC
many	TRBV6-5	TRBD2	TRBJ2-7	CASGRAFSYEQYF	TGTGCCAGCGGGAGGGCGTTCTCCTACGAGCAGTACTTC
many	TRBV28	-	TRBJ2-7	CATSQGVVMEQYF	TGTGCCACCAGTCAAGGGGTAGTTATGGAGCAGTACTTC
many	TRBV12-3/TRBV12-4	-	TRBJ1-2	CASSPTDLYGYTF	TGTGCCAGCAGCCCAACAGATCTATATGGCTACACCTTC